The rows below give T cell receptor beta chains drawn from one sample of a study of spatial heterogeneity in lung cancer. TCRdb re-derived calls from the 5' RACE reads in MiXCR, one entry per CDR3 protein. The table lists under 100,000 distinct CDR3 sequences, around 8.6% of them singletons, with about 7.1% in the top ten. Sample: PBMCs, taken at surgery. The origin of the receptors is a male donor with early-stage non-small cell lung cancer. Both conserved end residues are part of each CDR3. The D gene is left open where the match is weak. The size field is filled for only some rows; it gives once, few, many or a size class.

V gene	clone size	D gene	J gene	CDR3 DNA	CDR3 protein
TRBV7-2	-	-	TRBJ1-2	TGTGCCAGCAGCTTAGTGGAAACCTATGGCTACACCTTC	CASSLVETYGYTF
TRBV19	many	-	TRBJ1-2	TGTGCCAGTAGCACCGGACAGCGCATCTATGGCTACACCTTC	CASSTGQRIYGYTF
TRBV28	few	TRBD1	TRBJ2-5	TGTGCCAGCAAGCCGCGAGGGACAGGGGGGTTGGAGACCCAGTACTTC	CASKPRGTGGLETQYF
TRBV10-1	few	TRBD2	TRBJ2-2	TGCGCCAGCAGCGTTCTAGCGGGAGGGCCGGGCACCGGGGAGCTGTTTTTT	CASSVLAGGPGTGELFF
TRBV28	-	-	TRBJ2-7	TGTGCCAGCAGTTTATTGAAAACCCGTTACGAGCAGTACTTC	CASSLLKTRYEQYF
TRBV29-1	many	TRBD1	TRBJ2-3	TGCAGCGTTGCGGACAGGGTCACAGATACGCAGTATTTT	CSVADRVTDTQYF
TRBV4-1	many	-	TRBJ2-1	TGCGCCAGCAGCCAAGGAATTTCTAGGGGTGCTTCCTACAATGAGCAGTTCTTC	CASSQGISRGASYNEQFF
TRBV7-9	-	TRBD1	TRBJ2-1	TGTGCCAGCAGCTCGGGACAGGGCTTGAATGAGCAGTTCTTC	CASSSGQGLNEQFF
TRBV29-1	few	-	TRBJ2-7	TGCAGCGTTGCCGGGGGGCTCAGTTACGAGCAGTACTTC	CSVAGGLSYEQYF
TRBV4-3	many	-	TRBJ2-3	TGCGCCAGCAGCCAAGACACATCGACAGATACGCAGTATTTT	CASSQDTSTDTQYF
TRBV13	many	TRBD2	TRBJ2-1	TGTGCCAGCAGCTTAGAGCTAGCGGGGTTTCATGAGCAGTTCTTC	CASSLELAGFHEQFF
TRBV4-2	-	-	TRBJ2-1	TGTGCCAGCAGCCACGTACCGGGCCCTTTCTTC	CASSHVPGPFF
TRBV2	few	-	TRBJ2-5	TGTGCCAGCAGGGCAGTCTCAGAGACCCAGTACTTC	CASRAVSETQYF
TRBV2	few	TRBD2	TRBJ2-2	TGTGCCAGCAGTGAGACTAGCGGGAGGGCGAACACCGGGGAGCTGTTTTTT	CASSETSGRANTGELFF
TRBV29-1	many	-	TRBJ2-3	TGCAGCGAAAGACAGGTTGCTCCAGATACGCAGTATTTT	CSERQVAPDTQYF